This T cell receptor (beta chain) derives from a study of shared clonotypes between healthy human individuals. Clones were read by immunoSEQ multiplex PCR, and TCRdb kept only the in-frame ones, dropping some. The top ten hold more than 1.5% of the sample, which has around 750,000 clones, roughly 70% seen once. About this clone itself: A much larger clone differs by one base, so this may be a read error. This specimen includes other DNA sequences encoding the same CDR3.

Germline loops: CDR1 SGHVS, CDR2 FNYEAQ. The CDR3 extends over 13 amino acids. Trimming took 5 bases from V and 5 from J, leaving 12 bases between them. Source material: memory CD4+ T cells sorted from blood. Subset noted: CD45RA-negative fraction. This clonotype was sampled from a woman aged 30 to 39 in good health. V and J are TRBV7-6 and TRBJ2-5; D is possibly TRBD1 (6 bases). The DNA of the CDR3 is TGTGCCAGCAGCCCCAGGGGACCGGAGACCCAGTACTTC. The encoded protein is CASSPRGPETQYF. Full variable domain (outside the CDR3, taken from reference TRBV7-6 and TRBJ2-5): GAGVSQSPRYKVTKRGQDVALRCDPISGHVSLYWYRQALGQGPEFLTYFNYEAQQDKSGLPNDRFSAERPEGSISTLTIQRTEQRDSAMYRCASSPRGPETQYFGPGTRLLVL.